This entry is about one T cell receptor beta chain. What it binds is unknown. The data derive from a study of naive and memory T cell subsets. Study results and caveats: In naive cells, over 90% of TCR sequences were seen only once.

The beta constant-region primer was an equimolar mix of two oligonucleotides covering TRBC1 and TRBC2. Ligated cDNA was amplified by four rounds of PCR with nested alpha and beta constant-region primers and SP2. TCRdb ran MiXCR on the UMI-ligation and nested PCR reads and lists one entry per CDR3 protein. Found here are about 120,000 distinct CDR3 sequences, 30% to 45% of them singletons; the top ten hold about 1%. With 5 bases removed from V and 9 bases from J, the gap between germline ends came to 13 bases. The germline V gene has CDR1 SGHVS and CDR2 FNYEAQ. The CDR3 contains 12 residues. The genes are TRBV7-6 and TRBJ2-5; no definite D call. Sequences were obtained from central memory CD4+ T cells from blood. This TCR was recovered from a human donor in good health. The CDR3 DNA sequence: TGTGCCAGCAGCCCCGGGTTTTTAGCCCAGTACTTC. The encoded protein is CASSPGFLAQYF.